The source of this T cell receptor (beta chain) is a study of regulatory T cells in long-lasting Graves disease. The time point: newly diagnosed GD, antithyroid drugs for less than 3 months. RNA isolated from PBMCs was used to make the TCR library. The CDR3 length is 13 residues. The V gene lost 4 bases and the J gene lost 3 bases, with 13 bases spanning the gap. CDR1 and CDR2 (germline): DFQATT, SNEGSKA (reference sequence). Many counts were recorded for this clonotype. Both iRepertoire HTBI primers and Arm-PCR of CDR3 regions were used to build the TCR beta libraries. Each CDR3 protein is one row after TCRdb ran MiXCR on the multiplex PCR reads. The table lists about 440,000 distinct CDR3 sequences, under 15% of them singletons. This sample was shared with a second study, whose subject was T cells in Graves' hyperthyroidism and ophthalmopathy.

The TCR sequence derives from a woman aged 25 to 39 with Graves disease. The chain combines TRBV20-1 with TRBJ2-7; the D is unclear. The specimen comprised peripheral blood mononuclear cells (PBMCs), sampled at new diagnosis, from a patient treated with antithyroid drugs. The CDR3 here is CSAMSNFNYEQYF. The CDR3 nucleotides are TGCAGTGCTATGTCTAATTTCAACTACGAGCAGTACTTC.